The clone carrying this TCR beta chain turned up a few times. The target antigen is unknown. These data belong to a study of early T cells in non-severe SARS-CoV-2 infection. Overall study: Sequencing used unsorted whole-blood bulk RNA, so chains lack pairing. Points from the study as a whole: The matching step, a VDJdb search, favored anti-spike CD8 responses and missed private and CD4 specificities.

The protocol attached unique molecular identifiers to individual cDNA molecules. TCRdb re-called the 5' RACE reads with MiXCR, one entry per CDR3 protein. This table holds about 84,000 distinct CDR3 sequences, around 10% found once. The clonotype originates from an adult who was a healthcare worker with PCR-confirmed SARS-CoV-2 infection or an uninfected control (not recorded which). What was sequenced was whole blood.

As DNA, the CDR3 is TGTGCCAGCAGCTTAGATCGGATCTCCTACGAGCAGTACTTC. Residues: CASSLDRISYEQYF. J is TRBJ2-7 and V is TRBV11-3, with D uncertain. Germline V gene lookup returns CDR1 SGHNT and CDR2 YENEEA. This CDR3 region has 14 residues. V lost 0 bases to trimming and J lost 0 bases, with 6 bases between them.